This note documents a single T cell receptor (beta chain) sequence. No cognate antigen has been identified for it. No per-base quality is available; no much larger clone lies one base away. Per the germline V gene, MRHNA is the CDR1 and SNTAGT is the CDR2. There are 18 amino acids in the CDR3, from cysteine to phenylalanine inclusive. The retained sequence is limited to the CDR3, 54 bases, with the frame set at the first base. V and J are trimmed by 0 bases and 7 bases, and the gene matches miss 13 bases of the junction. The sample is drawn from a study of T cells in localized non-small cell lung cancer (dated by TCRdb to 2018 to 2021). About the full investigation: Comparing tumors with uninvolved tumor-adjacent lungs, the study looked at the T cell repertoires of around 250 patients with early-stage NSCLC. NSCLC patients had a mean age of approximately 70 years, and around 130 were male and more than 90 female. The cohort was made up of hundreds of treatment-naive NSCLC patients whose localized lung tumors had been resected.

The immunoSEQ Assay was used to sequence TCR beta CDR3 regions from DNA. Per the source publication's procedure: T cell density was computed as TCR beta template counts normalized to usable DNA estimated by amplifying housekeeping genes. Richness was estimated using the preseqR package, with extrapolation to 400,000 templates for PBMC samples and to 120,000 templates for tissue samples. Clonality was defined as one minus Pielou's evenness. To identify tissue-enriched TCRs, differential abundance testing was run on productive amino-acid clonotypes with a minimum total count of 5 and an alpha of 0.1. Repertoire overlap between compartments was quantified with the Jaccard Index and Morisita Overlap Index. GLIPH grouped TCR beta CDR3s together with public tetramer-defined viral CDR3s, and a viral motif had to include at least three viral sequences and show V-gene enrichment. TCRdb mirrors the immuneACCESS table, restricted to in-frame sequences. Some clones are absent from its copies; in checked studies, under half trace to an unresolved V gene, and the reason for the others is unknown. V, J and clone size are taken as reported in that table, and D and trimming were inferred from the DNA itself. This sample gives tens of thousands of clones in total; approximately 87% of them show up just once. The top ten clones comprise about 1.1% of the sample.

At diagnosis, peripheral blood, uninvolved tumor-adjacent lung and tumor were collected and were preserved as a mix of fresh-frozen and FFPE material. For TCR repertoire profiling, blood samples were analyzed as peripheral blood mononuclear cells. Summary of the overall study and its limitations: Longer overall survival was associated with higher blood T cell density, whereas shorter survival was associated with higher adjacent-lung clonality. Uninvolved tumor-adjacent lung showed the highest T cell clonality, higher than tumor, which suggests more focused antigenic responses in the uninvolved tumor-adjacent lung. Because the study design was exploratory, TCR variables were selected using unadjusted p-values without false-discovery rate correction. Because multi-region tumor sequencing was not performed, intratumor heterogeneity could not be ruled out. A median of 57 of the top 100 tumor clones turned up in the paired uninvolved adjacent lung, and 28 of those clones also ranked among the top 100 of that same adjacent lung.

The V gene is TRBV6-4 and the J gene is TRBJ2-7; 12 nucleotides in the junction match TRBD1. The sequence was obtained from a woman aged 40-70 years with stage I lung adenocarcinoma. Material: peripheral blood, obtained before any cancer treatment. The DNA sequence is given as TGTGCCAGCAGTGACTCAAAATACGGGGGACAGGGGGCCGGGGAGCAGTACTTC. This sequence encodes CASSDSKYGGQGAGEQYF.